Listed below are T cell receptor beta chains from one sample, sequenced in a study of control samples from healthy donors and cancer patients. Measured with immunoSEQ multiplex PCR; TCRdb has only the in-frame clones, and not every one. The sample shows around 50,000 clones, 95% to 97% of them seen only once. The specimen was blood. The receptors originated from a woman between 25 and 40 years old in good health. The CDR3 runs from the conserved cysteine through the conserved F or W. The D gene is left open where the match is weak. Size is stated for part of the rows, as once, few or many counts, or as a class when the clone is expanded.

cdr3_nt: TGCGCCAGCAGCCAAGTTTCAGCGGGAGGGCCTTACAATGAGCAGTTCTTC; cdr3_aa: CASSQVSAGGPYNEQFF; d_call: TRBD2; j_call: TRBJ2-1; clone_size: once; v_call: TRBV4-1
cdr3_nt: TGTGCCAGCAGCTTAGGGCTGTCGGCCGGGGAGCTGTTTTTT; cdr3_aa: CASSLGLSAGELFF; d_call: NA; j_call: TRBJ2-2; clone_size: NA; v_call: TRBV7-9
cdr3_nt: TGTGCCAGCAGCTCCCGACAGGGAGTAGGGAGCACTGAAGCTTTCTTT; cdr3_aa: CASSSRQGVGSTEAFF; d_call: NA; j_call: TRBJ1-1; clone_size: NA; v_call: TRBV21-1
cdr3_nt: TGTGCCAGTAGTATTGCGCCTACAACTAATGAAAAACTGTTTTTT; cdr3_aa: CASSIAPTTNEKLFF; d_call: NA; j_call: TRBJ1-4; clone_size: NA; v_call: TRBV19
cdr3_nt: TGTGCCAGCAGTGAATCCGTCAATTCACCCCTCCACTTT; cdr3_aa: CASSESVNSPLHF; d_call: NA; j_call: TRBJ1-6; clone_size: NA; v_call: TRBV6-1
cdr3_nt: TGCGCCAGCAGTGAGTTTCTTGGCGGGAAGGGCAATGAGCAGTTCTTC; cdr3_aa: CASSEFLGGKGNEQFF; d_call: NA; j_call: TRBJ2-1; clone_size: NA; v_call: TRBV10-2
cdr3_nt: TGTGCCAGCAGCCGCGGACTAGACGAGCAGTACTTC; cdr3_aa: CASSRGLDEQYF; d_call: TRBD2; j_call: TRBJ2-7; clone_size: NA; v_call: TRBV7-9
cdr3_nt: TGTGCCAACCTAGGACGCCAGATTTCCTACGAGCAGTACTTC; cdr3_aa: CANLGRQISYEQYF; d_call: NA; j_call: TRBJ2-7; clone_size: NA; v_call: TRBV18
cdr3_nt: TGTGCCAGCAGTTTAAGTTTGTCGGCTAATGAAAAACTGTTTTTT; cdr3_aa: CASSLSLSANEKLFF; d_call: NA; j_call: TRBJ1-4; clone_size: NA; v_call: TRBV28
cdr3_nt: TGCAGCGGGGACCCGGGCCTGTCCGAGCAGTTCTTC; cdr3_aa: CSGDPGLSEQFF; d_call: NA; j_call: TRBJ2-1; clone_size: NA; v_call: TRBV29-1
cdr3_nt: TGTGCTAGTGGTTTGGGTGACAGGGAGGGCTATGGCTACACCTTC; cdr3_aa: CASGLGDREGYGYTF; d_call: TRBD1; j_call: TRBJ1-2; clone_size: NA; v_call: TRBV12-5
cdr3_nt: TGTGCCAGCAGTTTTAACACCGGGGAGCTGTTTTTT; cdr3_aa: CASSFNTGELFF; d_call: NA; j_call: TRBJ2-2; clone_size: NA; v_call: TRBV12-3/TRBV12-4
cdr3_nt: NA; cdr3_aa: CAYSRFLTNYGCTF; d_call: NA; j_call: TRBJ1-2; clone_size: NA; v_call: TRBV30
cdr3_nt: TGTGCCAGCAGTTTGTCCCTCCCGAACACTGAAGCTTTCTTT; cdr3_aa: CASSLSLPNTEAFF; d_call: NA; j_call: TRBJ1-1; clone_size: NA; v_call: TRBV28
cdr3_nt: TGTGCCAGCAGCCGACAAAGCGGGAGGGCCTCCTACGAGCAGTACTTC; cdr3_aa: CASSRQSGRASYEQYF; d_call: TRBD2; j_call: TRBJ2-7; clone_size: NA; v_call: TRBV7-8
cdr3_nt: TGTGCCAGTAGAGAGAGATCCCAAGCTAACTATGGCTACACCTTC; cdr3_aa: CASRERSQANYGYTF; d_call: NA; j_call: TRBJ1-2; clone_size: NA; v_call: TRBV19
cdr3_nt: TGCGCCAGCACCTCGGCCCGGGGGACTCCGGGTCGCCCCTATTCACCCCTCCACTTT; cdr3_aa: CASTSARGTPGRPYSPLHF; d_call: NA; j_call: TRBJ1-6; clone_size: NA; v_call: TRBV5-1
cdr3_nt: TGTGCCACCAGCAGAGATAGACTAGCACAAAACACCGGGGAGCTGTTTTTT; cdr3_aa: CATSRDRLAQNTGELFF; d_call: TRBD2; j_call: TRBJ2-2; clone_size: NA; v_call: TRBV15
cdr3_nt: TGTGCCAGCAGCCGGGGACTAGCGGGATCCACCGGGGAGCTGTTTTTT; cdr3_aa: CASSRGLAGSTGELFF; d_call: TRBD2; j_call: TRBJ2-2; clone_size: NA; v_call: TRBV7-3
cdr3_nt: TGTGCCTGGGCCCCAGGGACAAATGAGCAGTTCTTC; cdr3_aa: CAWAPGTNEQFF; d_call: NA; j_call: TRBJ2-1; clone_size: once; v_call: TRBV30
cdr3_nt: TGTGCCAGCAGCTTTTCCACGGGGCAAACAGATACGCAGTATTTT; cdr3_aa: CASSFSTGQTDTQYF; d_call: NA; j_call: TRBJ2-3; clone_size: NA; v_call: TRBV11-3
cdr3_nt: TGTGCCAGCAGCTTAGAATCAGGGGCAAATGAAAAACTGTTTTTT; cdr3_aa: CASSLESGANEKLFF; d_call: NA; j_call: TRBJ1-4; clone_size: NA; v_call: TRBV11-2
cdr3_nt: TGTGCCAGCAGTTCCGCGGTCTCTGGAAACACCATATATTTT; cdr3_aa: CASSSAVSGNTIYF; d_call: NA; j_call: TRBJ1-3; clone_size: NA; v_call: TRBV27
cdr3_nt: TGTGCCAGCTCAGGAGGGACTAGCGGGAGAGGAAGGGTCTACGAGCAGTACTTC; cdr3_aa: CASSGGTSGRGRVYEQYF; d_call: TRBD2; j_call: TRBJ2-7; clone_size: NA; v_call: TRBV2
cdr3_nt: TGTGCCTGGCAAACCCAAACTGAAGCTTTCTTT; cdr3_aa: CAWQTQTEAFF; d_call: NA; j_call: TRBJ1-1; clone_size: NA; v_call: TRBV30
cdr3_nt: TGCAGCGTGGGCCAGACAGGGCCCCGGGGTGAGCAGTACTTC; cdr3_aa: CSVGQTGPRGEQYF; d_call: TRBD1; j_call: TRBJ2-7; clone_size: NA; v_call: TRBV29-1